The 27 T cell receptor beta chains presented below share a single source sample, sequenced in a study of T cells in Graves' hyperthyroidism and ophthalmopathy. The CDR3 regions of TCR beta were amplified from RNA transcripts. HTBI primers were employed in a first-round RT-PCR of the TCR CDR3. TCRdb re-analysed the multiplex PCR reads in MiXCR, keeping a single row per CDR3 protein. The sample includes fewer than 750,000 distinct CDR3 sequences, around 45% of them seen just once. Sequencing was carried out using peripheral blood or thyroid tissue (not recorded which). Receptors originate from a woman aged 18-30 years with Graves' hyperthyroidism.

This clonotype was seen only once. The final CDR3 position lacks the conserved phenylalanine or tryptophan, pointing to a likely read error. It is unclear where the CDR3 begins or ends on the DNA, so no DNA is shown, and the CDR3 is as TCRdb lists it. V usage is TRBV10-3 and J usage is TRBJ2-3; the table's D call TRBD1 went unverified against the DNA. Germline assignment: CDR1 ENHRY and CDR2 SYGVKD. The CDR3 is 8 amino acids long, termini counted. This CDR3 is CAISESGG.

The rearrangement joins TRBV29-1 to TRBJ2-6, with a possible D match to TRBD1 (6 bases). The CDR3 has 16 residues. The germline V gene has CDR1 SQVTM and CDR2 ANQGSEA. The V gene lost 1 base and the J gene lost 4 bases, with 14 bases spanning the gap. The CDR3 DNA follows: TGCAGCGTTGAAGGAGGGGGAGATGGAGGGGCCAACGTCCTGACTTTC. Amino acid sequence: CSVEGGGDGGANVLTF.

This clonotype was seen repeatedly, ten times or more. The chain has TRBV12-3 or TRBV12-4 and TRBJ1-1; a possible D gene is TRBD1 (5 bases). The CDR3 has 16 amino acids. Trimming removed 6 bases at V and 7 bases at J, with 24 bases between. As DNA, the CDR3 is TGTGCCAGCAGGCTACACGGGGCAGGGAAAATGGATGAAGCTTTCTTT. Protein product: CASRLHGAGKMDEAFF.

This clonotype was observed at least ten times. V is TRBV7-2 and J is TRBJ1-2, with 12 bases lining up with TRBD1. Trimming took 3 bases from V and 7 from J; bases not matched to a gene: 3. CDR1 and CDR2 from the germline V gene are SGHTA and FQGNSA. This CDR3 has 14 amino acids. CDR3 sequence: CASSLEGQGAGYTF. The DNA of the CDR3 is TGTGCCAGCAGCTTGGAGGGACAGGGGGCTGGCTACACCTTC.

The rearrangement joins TRBV2 to TRBJ2-3, with 12 bases identical to TRBD2. Germline V lookup: CDR1 SNHLY, CDR2 FYNNEI. With 6 bases clipped from V and 3 bases from J, the junction kept 10 bases outside the gene matches. This CDR3 has 17 amino acids. CDR3 amino acids: CASSPRLAGAETDTQYF. The DNA for the CDR3 is TGTGCCAGCAGCCCTAGACTAGCGGGAGCCGAGACAGATACGCAGTATTTT.

In its sample, this clonotype was seen once. A much larger clone differs by one base, so this may be a read error. J is TRBJ1-5 and V is TRBV5-4; D may be TRBD1 (6 bases). Germline values: CDR1 SGHNT, CDR2 YYREEE (reference sequence). This CDR3 comprises 15 residues. The germline V and J ends were trimmed by 1 base and 7 bases, with 15 bases remaining between them. Written as DNA, the CDR3 is TGTGCCAGCAGCTTGACCGGGGGGCGTGGGCAGCCCCAGCATTTT. Its protein is CASSLTGGRGQPQHF.

About this clonotype: This CDR3 fails to terminate in the conserved phenylalanine or tryptophan, so it likely reflects a read error. Because the CDR3's place on the DNA is in doubt, the DNA is left out and the CDR3 is given as listed by TCRdb. The CDR3 sequence: CASLQGAID. The chain employs TRBV19 and TRBJ1-4; the table assigns TRBD1, which was not confirmed against the DNA. 9 amino acids form the CDR3, both terminal residues included. Looked up from germline, CDR1 is LNHDA and CDR2 is SQIVND (reference sequence).

This clonotype was found many times. The chain employs TRBV12-3 or TRBV12-4 and TRBJ1-1; TRBD1 might be the D (6 bases). The ends were cut back, 3 bases at V and 7 bases at J, with 9 bases in the middle. The CDR3 length is 12 residues. DNA of the CDR3: TGTGCCAGCAGTTTCGGGGGGCTTGAAGCTTTCTTT. Its translation is CASSFGGLEAFF.

This clonotype was counted between two and nine times. The chain is built from TRBV10-3 and TRBJ2-3; D uncertain. The CDR3 is 14 amino acids. Between the trimmed V and J ends, which lost 2 bases and 6 bases, there was a span of 12 bases. The germline V gene has CDR1 ENHRY and CDR2 SYGVKD. The chain's CDR3 is CAISEAASEDTQYF. In nucleotides, the CDR3 is TGTGCCATCAGTGAGGCGGCGTCAGAGGATACGCAGTATTTT.

This clonotype has only one observation. The chain has TRBV5-1 and TRBJ2-7, with 9 bases fitting TRBD2. Germline trimming cut 5 bases from V and 2 bases from J; bases unmatched to any gene: 14. This CDR3 has 17 residues. CDR1 SGHRS and CDR2 YFSETQ come from the germline V gene. The CDR3 DNA is TGCGCCAGCAGTTACGACAGGGCGGGAGGGACTACCTACGAGCAGTACTTC. This translates into CASSYDRAGGTTYEQYF.

The chain uses TRBV12-3 or TRBV12-4 and TRBJ1-4; 8 bases fit TRBD1. Trimming removed 4 bases from V and 10 bases from J; junction bases left unmatched: 8. This CDR3 has 14 amino acids. CDR3 protein: CASSWTGFKGKLFF. The CDR3, as DNA: TGTGCCAGCAGTTGGACAGGGTTCAAGGGAAAACTGTTTTTT.

V usage is TRBV20-1 and J usage is TRBJ2-1, with D possibly matching TRBD1 (5 bases). The CDR3 runs to 14 residues. The germline CDR1 and CDR2 sequences are DFQATT and SNEGSKA (reference sequence). Trimming removed 1 base from V and 7 bases from J, with 14 bases in between. The CDR3 sequence: CSARGKGFGNEQFF. As DNA, the CDR3 is TGCAGTGCTAGAGGCAAGGGGTTCGGAAATGAGCAGTTCTTC.

This clonotype was seen ten or more times. The V and J genes are TRBV7-9 and TRBJ1-6; perhaps TRBD1 as D (6 bases). Trimming pared 5 bases from V and 7 bases from J, leaving 15 bases between. The CDR3 is 15 amino acids. Germline V CDR1 and CDR2: SEHNR, FQNEAQ (reference sequence). CDR3 amino acids: CASSPKMDSNSPLHF. CDR3 coding DNA: TGTGCCAGCAGCCCGAAGATGGACAGCAATTCACCCCTCCACTTT.

This clonotype was detected only a few times. The chain recombines TRBV10-2 with TRBJ2-7; tentative D call: TRBD1 (5 bases). The end of the DNA aligns better with TRBJ2-1, so the J call may be wrong. CDR3 length equals 16 residues. From germline, CDR1 is WSHSY and CDR2 SAAADI. The CDR3 coding sequence is TGCGCCAGCCGAAGGGGCGGCTCGATCTCCTACAATGAGCAGTTCTTC. This codes for CASRRGGSISYNEQFF.

This clonotype was detected many times. This chain uses TRBV24-1 with TRBJ1-2; 8 nucleotides agree with TRBD1. The CDR3 contains 15 residues. The V gene end was trimmed by 3 bases and the J gene end by 6 bases; junction bases not matched to a gene: 8. Germline V lookup: CDR1 KGHDR, CDR2 SFDVKD. The DNA for the CDR3 is TGTGCCACCAGTGATCCGGACAGGGCGTCTAATGGCTACACCTTC. This translates into CATSDPDRASNGYTF.

Many counts were recorded for this clonotype. This chain joins TRBV19 and TRBJ2-7, with D perhaps TRBD1 or TRBD2 (5 bases each). This CDR3 spans 14 amino acids. The V end was cut by 4 bases, the J end by 6 bases, with 16 bases between. Germline V gives CDR1 LNHDA, CDR2 SQIVND (reference sequence). In nucleotides, the CDR3 is TGTGCCAGTAGTAGGGACCCCGCTGCTTCCGAGCAGTACTTC. Translation: CASSRDPAASEQYF.

This clonotype was counted ten times or more. The chain carries TRBV9 and TRBJ2-7, with D uncertain. The CDR3 length is 15 residues. Trimming stripped 2 bases from V and 3 bases from J, with 15 bases between. Germline V gene data show CDR1 as SGDLS and CDR2 as YYNGEE. In nucleotides, the CDR3 is TGTGCCAGCAGCGTTAACCCGGGCCGCATCTACGAGCAGTACTTC. It codes for CASSVNPGRIYEQYF.

This clonotype was counted only a few times. One end of the junction varies from germline; a read error may be responsible. The chain links TRBV7-9 to TRBJ2-5, with TRBD2 matching over 11 bases. The J call could be wrong; TRBJ2-1 is a better fit for the DNA end. Germline lookup yields CDR1 SEHNR and CDR2 FQNEAQ (reference sequence). CDR3 length: 15 residues. The CDR3 DNA reads TGTGCCAGCGGCTTAGCGGGAGGGCTGGGGAATGAGCAGTTCTTC. This translates into CASGLAGGLGNEQFF.

This clonotype was detected ten times or more. The rearrangement joins TRBV9 to TRBJ1-1; D is unresolved. There are 14 residues in the CDR3. V lost 3 bases and J 1 base, leaving 10 bases between the germline ends. The V gene's germline CDR1 is SGDLS and CDR2 YYNGEE. The CDR3 region has the DNA TGTGCCAGCAGCGCCGGACGGAGGAACACTGAAGCTTTCTTT. Residues: CASSAGRRNTEAFF.

The chain uses TRBV15 and TRBJ2-7, with 9 bases lining up with TRBD1. This CDR3 is 14 amino acids long. V shed 3 bases, J shed 4 bases, and the junction held 4 bases outside the gene matches. Germline V gives CDR1 LNHNV, CDR2 YYDKDF (reference sequence). This CDR3 reads CATSSRDRVYEQYF. The CDR3 nucleotides read TGTGCCACCAGCAGCCGGGACAGGGTGTACGAGCAGTACTTC.

On this clonotype: A much larger clone lies one base from this, so it may be a read error. It is likely a read error, because the conserved phenylalanine at the end of the CDR3 is missing. The chain employs TRBV6-4 and TRBJ1-2; TRBD1 matches at 11 bases. J gave up 4 bases and V 4 bases, and 14 bases lay outside the gene matches. The CDR3 is made up of 18 amino acids. Germline V gene sequence: CDR1 MRHNA, CDR2 SNTAGT. The CDR3: CASSVSAGQGVRGYGYTL. DNA for the CDR3: TGTGCCAGCAGTGTCTCCGCGGGACAGGGGGTTCGTGGCTATGGCTACACCCTC.

This sequence joins TRBV9 and TRBJ2-2; no clear D. V lost 0 bases, J lost 5 bases, and 5 bases lay in between. The CDR3 runs to 13 residues. CDR1 and CDR2 (germline): SGDLS, YYNGEE. CDR3 nucleotides: TGTGCCAGCAGCGTAGCCCCAACCGGGGAGCTGTTTTTT. Encoded protein: CASSVAPTGELFF.

This chain connects TRBV7-9 to TRBJ1-2; 7 nucleotides align to TRBD1. The CDR3 spans 15 residues. Trimming removed 6 bases from V and 5 bases from J; junction bases left unmatched: 12. Germline V gene lookup returns CDR1 SEHNR and CDR2 FQNEAQ (reference sequence). This CDR3 reads CASRQVEQGGYGYTF. The CDR3 nucleotides are TGTGCCAGCAGGCAAGTCGAGCAGGGGGGATATGGCTACACCTTC.

This clonotype was observed at least ten times. The chain joins TRBV20-1 to TRBJ2-7, with 13 positions matching TRBD2. CDR1 is DFQATT and CDR2 is SNEGSKA in the germline V gene (reference sequence). V shed 1 base, J shed 4 bases, and the junction held 4 bases outside the gene matches. The CDR3 covers 15 residues. The CDR3 DNA is TGCAGTGCTAGAGCACTAGCGGGAGGGTCGTACGAGCAGTACTTC. It yields the protein CSARALAGGSYEQYF.

The gene calls are TRBV5-8 and TRBJ1-3; the D is unclear. V was pared by 4 bases and J by 7 bases, with 15 bases between. Looked up from germline, CDR1 is SGHTS and CDR2 is YDEGEE. The CDR3 runs to 14 residues. Here the CDR3 reads CASSPSWATNTIYF. For the CDR3, the DNA is TGTGCCAGCAGCCCTTCCTGGGCCACGAACACCATATATTTT.

For this clonotype: Its ends do not fully match the called genes, so a read error is possible. The chain joins TRBV7-7 to TRBJ2-7; D is undetermined. This CDR3 has 15 amino acids. Germline CDR1 SSHAT, CDR2 FNYEAQ (reference sequence). CDR3 sequence: CASSLLPVNSYEQYF. CDR3 nucleotide sequence: TGTGCTAGCAGCTTACTGCCAGTGAACTCCTACGAGCAGTACTTC.

The chain couples TRBV7-8 to TRBJ1-4; D is perhaps TRBD1 (6 bases). From germline, CDR1 is SGHVS and CDR2 FQNEAQ. This CDR3 has 18 residues. The germline V and J ends were trimmed by 5 bases and 3 bases, with 22 bases remaining between them. Written as DNA, the CDR3 is TGTGCCAGCAGCCGACGACTAGCGTCCGGGGGCCCTAATGAAAAACTGTTTTTT. It translates to CASSRRLASGGPNEKLFF.